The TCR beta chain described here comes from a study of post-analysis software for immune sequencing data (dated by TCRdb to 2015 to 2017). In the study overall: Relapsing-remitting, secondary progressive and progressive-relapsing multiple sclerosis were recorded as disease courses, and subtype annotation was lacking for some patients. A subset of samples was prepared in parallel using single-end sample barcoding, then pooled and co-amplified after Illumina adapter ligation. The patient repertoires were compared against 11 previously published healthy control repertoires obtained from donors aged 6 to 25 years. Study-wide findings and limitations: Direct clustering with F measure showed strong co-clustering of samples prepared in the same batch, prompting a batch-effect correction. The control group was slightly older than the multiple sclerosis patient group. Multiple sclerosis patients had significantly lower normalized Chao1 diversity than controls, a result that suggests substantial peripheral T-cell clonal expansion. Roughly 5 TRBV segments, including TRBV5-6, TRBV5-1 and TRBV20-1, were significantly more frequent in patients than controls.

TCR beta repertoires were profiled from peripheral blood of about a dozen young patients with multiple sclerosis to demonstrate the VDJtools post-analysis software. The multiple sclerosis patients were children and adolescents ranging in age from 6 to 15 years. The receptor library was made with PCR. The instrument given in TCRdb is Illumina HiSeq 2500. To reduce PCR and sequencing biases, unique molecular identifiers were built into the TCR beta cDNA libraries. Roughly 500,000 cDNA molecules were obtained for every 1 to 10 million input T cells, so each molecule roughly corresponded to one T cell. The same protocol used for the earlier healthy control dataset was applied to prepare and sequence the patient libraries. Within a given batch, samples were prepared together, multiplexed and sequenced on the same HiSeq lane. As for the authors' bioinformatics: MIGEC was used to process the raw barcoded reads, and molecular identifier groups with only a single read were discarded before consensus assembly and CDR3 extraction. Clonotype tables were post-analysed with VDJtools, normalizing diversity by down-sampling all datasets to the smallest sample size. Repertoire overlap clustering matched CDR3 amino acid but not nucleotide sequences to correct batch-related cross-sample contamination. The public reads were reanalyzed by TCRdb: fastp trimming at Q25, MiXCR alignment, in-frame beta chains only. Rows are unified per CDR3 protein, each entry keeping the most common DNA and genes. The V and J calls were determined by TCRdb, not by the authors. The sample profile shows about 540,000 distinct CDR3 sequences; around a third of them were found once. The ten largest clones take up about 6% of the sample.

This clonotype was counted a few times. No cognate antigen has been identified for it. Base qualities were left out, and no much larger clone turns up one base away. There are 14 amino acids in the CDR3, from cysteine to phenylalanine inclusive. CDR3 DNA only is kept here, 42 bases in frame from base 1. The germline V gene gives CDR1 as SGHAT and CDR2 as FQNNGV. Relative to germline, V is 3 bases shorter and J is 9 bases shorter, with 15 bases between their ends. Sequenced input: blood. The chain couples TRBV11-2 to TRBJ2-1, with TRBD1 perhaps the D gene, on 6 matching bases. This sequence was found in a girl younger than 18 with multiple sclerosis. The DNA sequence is TGTGCCAGCAGCTTCTCCGGGACATCGAGTGAGCAGTTCTTC. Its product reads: CASSFSGTSSEQFF.